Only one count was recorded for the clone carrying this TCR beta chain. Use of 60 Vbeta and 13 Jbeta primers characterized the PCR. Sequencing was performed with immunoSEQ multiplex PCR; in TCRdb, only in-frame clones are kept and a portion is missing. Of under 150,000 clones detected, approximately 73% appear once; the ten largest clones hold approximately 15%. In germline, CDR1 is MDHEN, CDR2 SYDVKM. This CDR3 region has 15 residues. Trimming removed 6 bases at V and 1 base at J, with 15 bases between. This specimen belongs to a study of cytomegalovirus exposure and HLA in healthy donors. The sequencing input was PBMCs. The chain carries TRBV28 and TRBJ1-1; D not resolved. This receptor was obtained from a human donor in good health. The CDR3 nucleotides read TGTGCCAGCAGAACGATCCGGGGTTGGAACACTGAAGCTTTCTTT. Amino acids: CASRTIRGWNTEAFF.